This TCR beta chain was captured by sequencing in a study of blood T cell repertoires in COVID-19. On the study more broadly: Researchers got acute and convalescent COVID-19 samples from the United States, Italy and Spain. T cells, B-cell-depleted T cells, or PBMCs supplied cDNA or gDNA.

Sequenced by immunoSEQ multiplex PCR; TCRdb stores in-frame clones only, minus some. Among more than 90,000 clones listed, more than 75% were seen once. V lost 3 bases to trimming and J lost 0 bases, with 12 bases between them. The CDR3 runs 17 residues. Germline V gene sequence: CDR1 PRHDT, CDR2 FYEKMQ (reference sequence). Sequences were obtained from peripheral blood. The chain is built from TRBV13 and TRBJ2-6; TRBD1 is a possible D gene (7 bases). The TCR comes from a man aged 35 to 55 with acute or convalescent COVID-19. As DNA, the CDR3 is TGTGCCAGCAGCTTGGGCAGGGGGGACTCTGGGGCCAACGTCCTGACTTTC. Translation gives CASSLGRGDSGANVLTF.